The sequence of this T cell receptor beta chain was determined in a study of T cells in Graves' hyperthyroidism and ophthalmopathy. Regions amplified from RNA transcripts were the TCR beta CDR3 regions. TCR CDR3 underwent first-round RT-PCR with the HTBI primer set. TCRdb re-called the multiplex PCR reads through MiXCR, storing one row per CDR3 protein. This table holds 240,000 or so distinct CDR3 sequences, about a sixth found once. This clonotype was found many times. Specimen: blood. This receptor was taken from a woman younger than 30 with Graves' ophthalmopathy.

For the CDR3, the DNA is TGTGCCACCAGCAGAGGACGGGAGGATGAAGCTTTCTTT. Its translation: CATSRGREDEAFF. The chain couples TRBV15 to TRBJ1-1; D not resolved. The CDR3 is 13 amino acids. Trimming removed 1 base from V and 7 bases from J, with 10 bases in between. CDR1 LNHNV and CDR2 YYDKDF come from the germline V gene (reference sequence).